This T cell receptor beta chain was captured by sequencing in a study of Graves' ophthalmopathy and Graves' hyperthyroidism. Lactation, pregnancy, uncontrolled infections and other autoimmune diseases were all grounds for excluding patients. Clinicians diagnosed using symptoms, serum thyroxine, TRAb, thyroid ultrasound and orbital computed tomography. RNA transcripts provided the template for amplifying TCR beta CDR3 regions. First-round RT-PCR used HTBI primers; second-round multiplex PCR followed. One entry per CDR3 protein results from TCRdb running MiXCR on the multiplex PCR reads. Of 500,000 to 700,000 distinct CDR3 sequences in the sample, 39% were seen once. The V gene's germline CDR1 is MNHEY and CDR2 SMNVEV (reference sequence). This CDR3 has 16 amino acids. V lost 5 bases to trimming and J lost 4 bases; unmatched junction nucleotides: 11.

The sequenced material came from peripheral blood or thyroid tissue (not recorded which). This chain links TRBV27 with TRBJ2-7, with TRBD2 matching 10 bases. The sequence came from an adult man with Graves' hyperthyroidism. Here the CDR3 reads CASSIRTGTSDYEQYF. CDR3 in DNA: TGTGCCAGCAGTATACGAACCGGGACTAGCGATTACGAGCAGTACTTC.